Shown below are 28 T cell receptor beta chains from a single sample sequenced in a study of T cells expressing NK-cell markers. TCRdb re-analyzed the 5' RACE reads; it lists each CDR3 protein once, without DNA. In all, the sample yields 250,000 or so distinct CDR3 sequences. The sequenced material came from blood T cells: a sorted CD56 or NKG2C T cell subset, CD4+ or CD8+ T cells, or bulk PBMC T cells (not recorded which). The receptors were sampled from a woman between 18 and 75 years old in good health.

The chain joins TRBV23-1 to TRBJ2-2. TRBV23-1 is classed as an ORF, of uncertain function. The CDR3 length is 13 residues. The CDR3 loop is CASSPDNTGELFF.

The CDR3 is CASSHKWEELFF. J is TRBJ1-4 and V is TRBV4-3. CDR3 size: 12 residues. Germline V CDR1 and CDR2: LGHNA, YSLEER.

The CDR3 loop is CSALLLTRSSYEQYF. The chain carries TRBV20-1 and TRBJ2-7. CDR1 is DFQATT and CDR2 is SNEGSKA in the germline V gene (reference sequence). CDR3 length: 15 residues.

The V gene is TRBV7-7, the J gene TRBJ2-2. CDR3 length: 15 amino acids. CDR1 is SSHAT, CDR2 FNYEAQ, per germline (reference sequence). CDR3 sequence: CASSLASGKNGELFF.

This chain joins TRBV5-1 and TRBJ1-6; TCRdb selects TRBD1, and the lack of DNA leaves this call unchecked. CDR3 length: 15 amino acids. Germline CDR1 SGHRS, CDR2 YFSETQ. The chain's CDR3 is CASSQAGTGTSPLHF.

This chain connects TRBV27 to TRBJ2-3; TCRdb lists TRBD2, though no DNA is available to test this call. The germline V gene has CDR1 MNHEY and CDR2 SMNVEV (reference sequence). The CDR3 loop spans 14 amino acids. CDR3 region: CASSLWAGGGTQYF.

This chain uses TRBV28 with TRBJ2-1; without DNA, the TCRdb call of TRBD1 cannot be checked. Germline V lookup: CDR1 MDHEN, CDR2 SYDVKM. The CDR3 sequence is 15 residues long. The CDR3 here is CASDTSSRGGNEQFF.

The chain carries TRBV4-3 and TRBJ2-3. Looked up from germline, CDR1 is LGHNA and CDR2 is YSLEER. CDR3 length equals 14 residues. CDR3 residues: CASSQVPSTDTQYF.

The genes are TRBV20-1 and TRBJ2-1. This CDR3 spans 13 amino acids. The V gene's germline CDR1 is DFQATT and CDR2 SNEGSKA (reference sequence). The CDR3 sequence: CSARVRLYNEQFF.

The gene calls are TRBV2 and TRBJ1-2; checking the TCRdb D call of TRBD1 is not possible without DNA. The germline CDR1 and CDR2 sequences are SNHLY and FYNNEI. CDR3 size: 13 residues. CDR3 sequence reads: CASSPMGGDGYTF. Based on the CDR3 plus reference TRBV2 and TRBJ1-2, the full variable domain is EPEVTQTPSHQVTQMGQEVILRCVPISNHLYFYWYRQILGQKVEFLVSFYNNEISEKSEIFDDQFSVERPDGSNFTLKIRSTKLEDSAMYFCASSPMGGDGYTFGSGTRLTVV.

The chain is built from TRBV5-1 and TRBJ2-5; the TCRdb D gene call, TRBD1, has no DNA to confirm it. CDR1 SGHRS and CDR2 YFSETQ come from the germline V gene. The CDR3 has 12 amino acids. The CDR3 protein is CASRQDQETQYF. Filled out from reference TRBV5-1 and TRBJ2-5, the complete variable domain reads KAGVTQTPRYLIKTRGQQVTLSCSPISGHRSVSWYQQTPGQGLQFLFEYFSETQRNKGNFPGRFSGRQFSNSRSEMNVSTLELGDSALYLCASRQDQETQYFGPGTRLLVL.

This chain uses TRBV20-1 with TRBJ2-7; absent DNA, TCRdb's TRBD1 call cannot be checked. CDR1 and CDR2 from the germline V gene are DFQATT and SNEGSKA (reference sequence). This CDR3 contains 15 residues. CDR3 loop: CSVSPPRGLAYEQYF.

The CDR3 sequence is CSAREGPGYPNTGELFF. The chain uses TRBV20-1 and TRBJ2-2. From germline, CDR1 is DFQATT and CDR2 SNEGSKA (reference sequence). CDR3 length equals 17 residues.

The rearrangement joins TRBV10-3 to TRBJ2-1; TCRdb's assignment of TRBD1 cannot be checked, as there is no DNA. Germline CDR1 reads ENHRY; CDR2 reads SYGVKD. CDR3 length: 16 amino acids. CDR3 sequence reads: CAISDLDTAAYNEQFF.

The chain uses TRBV9 and TRBJ2-5; absent DNA, TCRdb's TRBD1 call cannot be checked. CDR1 SGDLS and CDR2 YYNGEE come from the germline V gene. CDR3 length: 13 residues. CDR3 loop: CASSVSPQETQYF.

The chain links TRBV9 to TRBJ1-1. Germline V gives CDR1 SGDLS, CDR2 YYNGEE. CDR3 length equals 16 residues. The CDR3 here is CASSVGPGGKGTEAFF.

This chain connects TRBV6-1 to TRBJ1-5. The CDR3 spans 14 residues. The germline CDR1 and CDR2 sequences are MNHNS and SASEGT. CDR3: CASSESFFGQPQHF.

The rearrangement joins TRBV7-2 to TRBJ2-3; no DNA is available, so the TRBD2 call from TCRdb remains unchecked. This CDR3 spans 15 amino acids. Germline V CDR1 and CDR2: SGHTA, FQGNSA. The CDR3 region is CASDERGGRTDTQYF.

The rearrangement uses TRBV10-3 and TRBJ2-5; the TCRdb call, TRBD1, lacks DNA for checking. There are 18 residues in the CDR3. The germline V gene encodes CDR1 ENHRY and CDR2 SYGVKD. CDR3 residues: CAISESIRTGIFQETQYF.

The rearrangement joins TRBV2 to TRBJ2-1; no DNA is available, so the TRBD2 call from TCRdb remains unchecked. The CDR3 is 13 residues long. The germline V gene encodes CDR1 SNHLY and CDR2 FYNNEI. CDR3 region: CASSTFQTSGDFF.

This chain links TRBV28 with TRBJ2-6; TCRdb's assignment of TRBD1 cannot be checked, as there is no DNA. This CDR3 region has 15 residues. Germline CDR1 is MDHEN and CDR2 is SYDVKM. This chain's CDR3 is CASSLTGLGANVLTF.

The V call is TRBV7-9, the J call TRBJ1-2. This CDR3 has 11 amino acids. CDR1 is SEHNR, CDR2 FQNEAQ, per germline (reference sequence). The CDR3 sequence: CASSAPDSYTF.

CDR3 sequence: CASSQGAQSRELFF. V usage is TRBV4-3 and J usage is TRBJ2-2; TCRdb proposes TRBD2, but this gene call is untestable without DNA. CDR1 and CDR2 (germline): LGHNA, YSLEER. This CDR3 contains 14 residues.

The chain combines TRBV15 with TRBJ2-2; TCRdb returns TRBD1, unconfirmable since there is no DNA. The CDR3 contains 15 residues. Germline V gene lookup returns CDR1 LNHNV and CDR2 YYDKDF (reference sequence). Here the CDR3 reads CATTPMVRNTGELFF.

This chain connects TRBV20-1 to TRBJ2-5; without DNA, the TCRdb call of TRBD2 cannot be checked. This CDR3 has 15 residues. In germline, CDR1 is DFQATT, CDR2 SNEGSKA (reference sequence). The CDR3: CSARDPAGGPETQYF.

The rearrangement uses TRBV6-5 and TRBJ1-3. The length of the CDR3 is 15 residues. Germline values: CDR1 MNHEY, CDR2 SVGAGI. This chain's CDR3 is CASRLDPSSGNTIYF.

The chain recombines TRBV5-1 with TRBJ1-1. The CDR3 is made up of 13 amino acids. The germline V gene encodes CDR1 SGHRS and CDR2 YFSETQ. The CDR3 reads CASSLVVNTEAFF.

Here the CDR3 reads CASSSQGKTEAFF. The chain joins TRBV12-3 or TRBV12-4 to TRBJ1-1; TCRdb outputs TRBD1, but without DNA this stays unchecked. The CDR3 has 13 amino acids.